Presented here are 7 T cell receptor beta chains from one specimen sequenced in a study of response to subunit inactivated influenza vaccine. MiXCR was run by TCRdb on the RT-PCR reads, yielding one entry per CDR3 protein. There are over 150,000 distinct CDR3 sequences in the sample; roughly 14% occur only once, and about 28% lies in the top ten. Sequencing used CD8+ T cells sorted from PBMCs, obtained about 5 days after vaccination. These receptors all come from a man between 50 and 59 years old who received an inactivated influenza vaccine.

This clonotype has just a few counts. V gene TRBV4-2 combines with J gene TRBJ2-7; 10 bases map to TRBD2. Germline V gene lookup returns CDR1 LGHNA and CDR2 YNFKEQ. The CDR3 consists of 16 residues. V lost 0 bases to trimming and J lost 0 bases; unmatched junction nucleotides: 2. Here the CDR3 reads CASSQDPSGSSYEQYF. CDR3 in DNA: TGTGCCAGCAGCCAAGATCCTAGCGGGAGCTCCTACGAGCAGTACTTC.

This clonotype was detected many times. One end of the junction does not line up with germline, which may come from a read error. V gene TRBV7-7 combines with J gene TRBJ2-5; 8 nucleotides agree with TRBD1. Germline loops: CDR1 SSHAT, CDR2 FNYEAQ (reference sequence). The CDR3 sequence is 15 residues long. The CDR3 nucleotides are TGTGCTAGCAGCCAGGGACAGGACAACCAAGAGACCCAGTACTTC. Protein: CASSQGQDNQETQYF.

This clonotype appeared a few times. The rearrangement links TRBV20-1 to TRBJ1-2; 9 nucleotides match TRBD1. V gave up 0 bases and J gave up 4 bases; unmatched junction bases: 12. The CDR3 spans 17 residues. In germline, CDR1 is DFQATT, CDR2 SNEGSKA (reference sequence). CDR3 amino acids: CSARDIYTGGAFYGYTF. DNA of the CDR3: TGCAGTGCTAGAGATATCTATACAGGGGGCGCTTTCTATGGCTACACCTTC.

Worth noting for this clonotype: No conserved phenylalanine or tryptophan ends this CDR3, so it is likely a read error. The V gene is TRBV4-3, the J gene TRBJ2-7; unclear D gene. CDR1 and CDR2 (germline): LGHNA, YSLEER. Between the trimmed V and J ends, which lost 0 bases and 0 bases, there was a span of 9 bases. The CDR3 is 15 amino acids. In DNA, the CDR3 is TGCGCCAGCAGCCAAGATAAGTCTCCCTCCTACGAGCAGTACCTC. It specifies CASSQDKSPSYEQYL.

The sample holds a few counts of this clonotype. This chain connects TRBV7-6 to TRBJ2-7, with TRBD1 matching over 8 bases. With V trimmed by 3 bases and J by 3 bases, 7 bases remained unmatched. This CDR3 spans 15 amino acids. The germline V gene encodes CDR1 SGHVS and CDR2 FNYEAQ. The CDR3 DNA is TGTGCCAGCAGCTTGGGCAGGGGGACAGGCTACGAGCAGTACTTC. It codes for CASSLGRGTGYEQYF.

This sequence joins TRBV10-2 and TRBJ1-1, with 7 bases fitting TRBD1. Unmatched junction bases numbered 17, after V lost 6 bases and J lost 4 bases. CDR3 length: 17 amino acids. Looked up from germline, CDR1 is WSHSY and CDR2 is SAAADI. The CDR3, as DNA: TGCGCCAGCAGCCGGGGAGGGGGCGCGACGTGGACCACTGAAGCTTTCTTT. Protein sequence: CASSRGGGATWTTEAFF.

This clonotype was seen more than once but under ten times. The chain couples TRBV28 to TRBJ2-1, with 11 bases lining up with TRBD2. The CDR3 contains 15 residues. Germline assignment: CDR1 MDHEN and CDR2 SYDVKM. Losses at the gene ends were 8 bases for V and 2 bases for J; bases not matched to a gene: 5. For the CDR3, the DNA is TGTGCCAGCTCGGGACTAGCGGATACCTACAATGAGCAGTTCTTC. It specifies CASSGLADTYNEQFF.